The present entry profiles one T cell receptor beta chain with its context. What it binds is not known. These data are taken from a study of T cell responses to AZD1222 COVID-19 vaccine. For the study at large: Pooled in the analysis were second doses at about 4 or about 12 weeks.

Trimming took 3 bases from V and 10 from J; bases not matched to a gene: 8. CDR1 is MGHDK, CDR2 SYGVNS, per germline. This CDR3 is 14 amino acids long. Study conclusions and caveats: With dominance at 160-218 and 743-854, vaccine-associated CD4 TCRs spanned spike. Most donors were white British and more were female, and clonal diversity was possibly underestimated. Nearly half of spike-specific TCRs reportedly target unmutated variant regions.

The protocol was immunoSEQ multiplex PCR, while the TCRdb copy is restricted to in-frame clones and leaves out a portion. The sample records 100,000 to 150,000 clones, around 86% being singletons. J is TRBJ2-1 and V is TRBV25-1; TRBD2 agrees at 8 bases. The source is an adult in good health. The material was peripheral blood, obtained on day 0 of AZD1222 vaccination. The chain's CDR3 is CASSEPGGLREQFF. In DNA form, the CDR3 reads TGTGCCAGCAGTGAGCCGGGGGGGCTAAGGGAGCAGTTCTTC.